This T cell receptor beta chain is drawn from a study of T-cell memory formation after mild COVID-19. The CDR3 totals 16 residues. The V end was cut by 0 bases, the J end by 3 bases, with 12 bases between. Germline V CDR1 and CDR2: MNHEY, SMNVEV (reference sequence). Findings and caveats of the study: There were some responding clones in pre-infection memory, which suggested that cross-reactive memory had joined.

This clonotype was observed a few times. Its antigen remains unidentified. Each CDR3 protein gets one entry after TCRdb re-called the 5' RACE reads with MiXCR. The data contain more than 250,000 distinct CDR3 sequences, more than 15% of them singletons. This rearrangement joins TRBV27 to TRBJ1-5; no clear D. The sample was PBMCs or a T cell subset sorted from them (not recorded which). The receptor's source is a man in his late teens or twenties who had mild COVID-19 (a few samples of this study predate the infection). Cell type and time point are not known. The CDR3 loop is CASSLSWPYHNQPQHF. In DNA form, the CDR3 reads TGTGCCAGCAGTTTATCGTGGCCTTACCACAATCAGCCCCAGCATTTT.